This T cell receptor (beta chain) was sequenced for a study of blood T cell repertoires in COVID-19. Study-level information: Researchers got acute and convalescent COVID-19 samples from the United States, Italy and Spain. The cDNA or gDNA used as material had been derived from T cells, B-cell-depleted T cells, or PBMCs.

Methods used by the authors: Cell counts per sample came from amplifying reference gene primers. Using immunoSEQ multiplex PCR, the repertoire was profiled, and TCRdb retains in-frame clones only, with some absent. That table supplies the V and J calls and clone size; D and trimming were determined from the DNA. Of approximately 130,000 clones in the sample, roughly 80% are singletons; the top ten hold about 12%. The germline V gene has CDR1 ENHRY and CDR2 SYGVKD. This CDR3 comprises 16 residues. V lost 6 bases and J lost 4; bases outside the gene matches: 8. Sequencing was done on a sample of peripheral blood. The sequence came from a human donor in a cohort sampled during active COVID-19. The gene calls are TRBV10-3 and TRBJ2-3; 12 bases line up with TRBD1. CDR3 residues: CAIRAGTGGQADTQYF. The CDR3 nucleotides are TGTGCCATCAGAGCCGGGACAGGGGGCCAAGCAGATACGCAGTATTTT.